This T cell receptor (beta chain) was found in a study of OX40 agonist ivuxolimab in advanced cancers. Background on the study: Patients received ivuxolimab, an agonistic anti-OX40 (CD134) antibody.

Method: immunoSEQ multiplex PCR; TCRdb's copy keeps in-frame clones and lacks some. The sample has about 49,000 clones, roughly four fifths seen once; the top ten hold 1.5% to 2%. Germline V lookup: CDR1 MDHEN, CDR2 SYDVKM. The trim removed 3 bases at V and 5 bases at J, leaving 5 bases unmatched. The CDR3 loop spans 16 amino acids. The TCR originated in an adult with an advanced solid tumor such as melanoma, head and neck, liver or kidney cancer. The input for sequencing was CD4+ or CD8+ T cells sorted from blood, taken in a trial of the OX40 agonist ivuxolimab. The chain employs TRBV28 and TRBJ1-5, with 12 positions matching TRBD1. This CDR3 is CASSLPGTGGDQPQHF. DNA for the CDR3: TGTGCCAGCAGTTTGCCCGGGACAGGGGGCGATCAGCCCCAGCATTTT.